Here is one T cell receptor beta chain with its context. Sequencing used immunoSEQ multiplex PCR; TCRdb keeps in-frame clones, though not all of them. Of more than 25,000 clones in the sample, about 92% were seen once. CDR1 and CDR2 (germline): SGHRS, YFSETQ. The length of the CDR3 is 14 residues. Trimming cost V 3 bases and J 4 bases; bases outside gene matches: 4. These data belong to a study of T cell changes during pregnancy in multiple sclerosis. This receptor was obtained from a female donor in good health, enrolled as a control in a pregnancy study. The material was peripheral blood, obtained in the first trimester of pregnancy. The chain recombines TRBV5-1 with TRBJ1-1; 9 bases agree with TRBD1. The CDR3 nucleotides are TGCGCCAGCAGCTGGGGACAGGGTGCCACTGAAGCTTTCTTT. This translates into CASSWGQGATEAFF.